Listed here are 27 T cell receptor beta chains from one sample, sequenced in a study of glioma-infiltrating T cells (dated by TCRdb to about 2016). TCRdb lists the instrument as Illumina MiSeq. TCR alpha and beta CDR3 regions were amplified with the iRepertoire nested amplicon-rescue multiplex PCR (arm-PCR) platform from RNA. Clones were called with MiXCR by TCRdb after fastp trimmed the public reads at Q25, and only in-frame beta chains were retained. Here each entry gathers all rows of one CDR3 protein and keeps the most common genes and DNA. A total of approximately 110,000 distinct CDR3 sequences appear in this sample, roughly 25% of them only once. The ten largest clonotypes hold roughly 15% of the sample. Sequenced: glioma tissue, nonneoplastic brain tissue, or PBMCs (not recorded which). These receptor sequences come from a human donor with low-grade glioma or glioblastoma, undergoing nonglioma brain surgery, or in good health (not recorded which).

The sample holds one count of this clonotype. This may stem from a read error, because a much larger clone lies one nucleotide away. This sequence joins TRBV7-9 and TRBJ2-5; TRBD1 agrees at 7 bases. This CDR3 has 13 residues. The germline gives CDR1 SEHNR, CDR2 FQNEAQ (reference sequence). This CDR3 is CGSSRTGAETQYF. CDR3 nucleotides: TGTGGCAGCAGCCGAACAGGGGCAGAGACCCAGTACTTC.

This clonotype was found many times. Being one base from a much bigger clone, this may be a read error. The chain is built from TRBV27 and TRBJ2-1; 7 bases line up with TRBD1. Germline V gives CDR1 MNHEY, CDR2 SMNVEV (reference sequence). The CDR3 runs to 15 residues. The V gene end was trimmed by 7 bases and the J gene end by 0 bases; junction bases not matched to a gene: 6. The DNA of the CDR3 is TGTGCCAGCAACAGCGACAGGGCCTCCTACAATGAGCAGTTCTTC. Encoded protein: CASNSDRASYNEQFF.

Turning to this clonotype: This could be a read error, since a much larger clone is one nucleotide away. This chain links TRBV19 with TRBJ1-5, with D possibly matching TRBD1 (6 bases). The germline V gene has CDR1 LNHDA and CDR2 SQIVND (reference sequence). V lost 7 bases and J 5 bases, leaving 15 bases between the germline ends. CDR3 length: 14 residues. DNA of the CDR3: TGTGCCAGTAATGCTACAAACAGGGATCAGCCCCAGCATTTT. This gives the protein CASNATNRDQPQHF. The entire variable domain, with the rest obtained from reference TRBV19 and TRBJ1-5, is as follows: DGGITQSPKYLFRKEGQNVTLSCEQNLNHDAMYWYRQDPGQGLRLIYYSQIVNDFQKGDIAEGYSVSREKKESFPLTVTSAQKNPTAFYLCASNATNRDQPQHFGDGTRLSIL.

This clonotype has at least ten counts. The chain employs TRBV27 and TRBJ1-1; D gene uncertain. The length of the CDR3 is 13 residues. Between the trimmed V and J ends, which lost 2 bases and 0 bases, there was a span of 4 bases. Germline V gives CDR1 MNHEY, CDR2 SMNVEV (reference sequence). The CDR3 bases are TGTGCCAGCAGTTTAACAATGAACACTGAAGCTTTCTTT. The encoded protein is CASSLTMNTEAFF.

This clonotype was found many times. The CDR3 nucleotides are TGTGCCATCGAGCGGGCAGGGGGGAACTATGGCTACACCTTC. This translates into CAIERAGGNYGYTF. This chain uses TRBV6-2 or TRBV6-3 with TRBJ1-2; 7 positions match TRBD1. The J segment lost 2 bases and the V segment lost 10 bases, leaving 10 bases of the junction unmatched. This CDR3 is built from 14 residues. Germline-derived CDR1 and CDR2 are MNHEY and SVGEGT.

This clonotype was counted a single time. This could be a read error, since a much larger clone is one nucleotide away. V is TRBV29-1 and J is TRBJ2-2; the match to TRBD2 covers 11 bases. CDR3 length: 17 amino acids. Germline CDR1 reads SQVTM; CDR2 reads ANQGSEA. J was trimmed by 3 bases and V by 1 base; bases with no gene match: 7. The CDR3 here is CSVEAGSGLADTGELFF. CDR3 in DNA: TGCAGCGTTGAAGCGGGTTCGGGACTAGCGGACACCGGGGAGCTGTTTTTT.

The chain recombines TRBV3-1 with TRBJ1-1, with D possibly matching TRBD1 (5 bases). The germline V and J ends were trimmed by 9 bases and 6 bases, with 17 bases remaining between them. Germline V gene lookup returns CDR1 LGHDT and CDR2 YNNKEL (reference sequence). The CDR3 covers 13 residues. In DNA form, the CDR3 reads TGTGCCAGTAACCAAGGGGCCGGGCCTGAAGCTTTCTTT. Translating gives CASNQGAGPEAFF.

This clonotype showed up many times. The gene calls are TRBV6-1 and TRBJ1-1; maybe TRBD1 (5 bases). The V and J ends lost 5 bases and 3 bases respectively, with 13 bases between them. The CDR3 is 14 residues long. Germline-derived CDR1 and CDR2 are MNHNS and SASEGT. The CDR3 reads CASSPGRRYTEAFF. For the CDR3, the DNA is TGTGCCAGCAGTCCAGGGCGCCGATACACTGAAGCTTTCTTT.

There are many counts of this clonotype. The rearrangement links TRBV12-3 or TRBV12-4 to TRBJ2-3, with TRBD2 matching over 8 bases. With V trimmed by 6 bases and J by 1 base, 3 bases remained unmatched. There are 14 residues in the CDR3. CDR3 loop: CASRLTSGTDTQYF. CDR3 DNA: TGTGCCAGCAGACTGACTAGCGGCACAGATACGCAGTATTTT.

This clonotype was observed at least ten times. This rearrangement joins TRBV7-2 to TRBJ1-5; tentative D call: TRBD1 (5 bases). The V and J ends lost 1 base and 4 bases respectively, with 8 bases between them. The CDR3 has 14 residues. Germline V gives CDR1 SGHTA, CDR2 FQGNSA. This CDR3 is CASSLEAGNQPQHF. The CDR3 nucleotides read TGTGCCAGCAGCTTAGAGGCAGGGAATCAGCCCCAGCATTTT.

This chain uses TRBV5-1 with TRBJ1-3; 8 bases fit TRBD1. Germline V gene sequence: CDR1 SGHRS, CDR2 YFSETQ. J lost 0 bases, V lost 4 bases, and 12 bases had no gene match. The CDR3 contains 18 residues. The CDR3 bases are TGCGCCAGCAGCCACGATCTCGACAGGGGCAGCTCTGGAAACACCATATATTTT. Translated: CASSHDLDRGSSGNTIYF. Filled out from reference TRBV5-1 and TRBJ1-3, the complete variable domain reads KAGVTQTPRYLIKTRGQQVTLSCSPISGHRSVSWYQQTPGQGLQFLFEYFSETQRNKGNFPGRFSGRQFSNSRSEMNVSTLELGDSALYLCASSHDLDRGSSGNTIYFGEGSWLTVV.

This clonotype was seen more than once but under ten times. Sequence at one end of the junction differs from germline and may be a read error. The V and J genes are TRBV7-3 and TRBJ2-6, with D possibly matching TRBD1 (6 bases). This CDR3 region has 18 residues. CDR1 and CDR2 from the germline V gene are SGHTA and FQGTGA. The CDR3, as DNA: TGTGCCAGCCGCTTAAATCCAGGGGAAAGCTCTGGGGCCAACGTCCTGACTTTC. It codes for CASRLNPGESSGANVLTF.

This clonotype was counted ten times or more. This chain connects TRBV27 to TRBJ2-7, with 14 positions matching TRBD2. The CDR3 spans 15 residues. Germline lookup yields CDR1 MNHEY and CDR2 SMNVEV (reference sequence). Germline trimming cut 4 bases from V and 4 bases from J; bases unmatched to any gene: 3. The CDR3 loop reads CASSSGTSGRYEQYF. CDR3 bases: TGTGCCAGCAGTTCCGGGACTAGCGGGAGATACGAGCAGTACTTC.

Many counts were recorded for this clonotype. This chain connects TRBV7-2 to TRBJ2-3; D is uncertain. CDR1 and CDR2 (germline): SGHTA, FQGNSA. The ends were cut back, 3 bases at V and 7 bases at J, with 8 bases in the middle. The CDR3 sequence is 12 residues long. CDR3 in amino acids: CASSLGWNTQYF. The DNA for the CDR3 is TGTGCCAGCAGCTTGGGTTGGAATACGCAGTATTTT.

This clonotype has more than one count but fewer than ten. The rearrangement joins TRBV4-3 to TRBJ2-6; tentative D call: TRBD1 (6 bases). The ends were cut back, 2 bases at V and 2 bases at J, with 16 bases in the middle. The CDR3 runs 18 residues. Germline V lookup: CDR1 LGHNA, CDR2 YSLEER. CDR3 residues: CASSQTFTTGPGANVLTF. The CDR3 DNA sequence: TGCGCCAGCAGCCAAACCTTTACGACAGGTCCTGGGGCCAACGTCCTGACTTTC.

A note on this clonotype: A much larger clonotype is one base distant, so this may be a read error. The conserved final phenylalanine or tryptophan is absent from the CDR3, which likely points to a read error. This rearrangement joins TRBV19 to TRBJ1-1; the D is unclear. The V gene's germline CDR1 is LNHDA and CDR2 SQIVND (reference sequence). Trimming left V 1 base short and J 1 base short, with 10 bases between. The CDR3 runs 15 residues. CDR3 sequence: CASSIVATANTEAFL. CDR3 sequence (DNA): TGTGCCAGTAGTATAGTTGCGACGGCGAACACTGAAGCTTTCCTT.

Concerning this clonotype itself: A much larger clonotype is one base distant, so this may be a read error. The J gene is TRBJ1-2, the V gene TRBV19; a weak D match, TRBD1 (6 bases). Looked up from germline, CDR1 is LNHDA and CDR2 is SQIVND (reference sequence). The CDR3 totals 15 residues. Here the CDR3 DNA reads TGTGCCAGTAGTACAGGGGTCCGAGCGAGCTATTGCTACACCTTC. Residues: CASSTGVRASYCYTF. Full variable domain (remainder filled in from reference TRBV19 and TRBJ1-2): DGGITQSPKYLFRKEGQNVTLSCEQNLNHDAMYWYRQDPGQGLRLIYYSQIVNDFQKGDIAEGYSVSREKKESFPLTVTSAQKNPTAFYLCASSTGVRASYCYTFGSGTRLTVV.

On this clonotype itself: A junction boundary mismatches the germline segment, possibly from a read error. The V and J genes are TRBV27 and TRBJ2-7; TRBD2 might be the D (5 bases). Germline lookup yields CDR1 MNHEY and CDR2 SMNVEV (reference sequence). The CDR3 is 13 residues long. As DNA, the CDR3 is TGTGCCAGCAGTCCGACGGCTAGCTACGAGCCGTCCTTC. Its translation: CASSPTASYEPSF.

At least ten counts were recorded for this clonotype. The genes are TRBV6-1 and TRBJ2-5; TRBD1 matches 7 bases. Germline CDR1 and CDR2: MNHNS and SASEGT. Trimming cost V 5 bases and J 4 bases; bases outside gene matches: 10. CDR3 size: 15 residues. The CDR3 sequence: CASSPTSRQGETQYF. Here the CDR3 DNA reads TGTGCCAGCAGTCCTACATCGCGACAGGGAGAGACCCAGTACTTC.

Many counts were recorded for this clonotype. The chain uses TRBV6-1 and TRBJ2-4, with D unresolved. V lost 5 bases to trimming and J lost 0 bases, with 8 bases between them. CDR3 length: 14 amino acids. The germline V gene encodes CDR1 MNHNS and CDR2 SASEGT. The CDR3 DNA follows: TGTGCCAGCAGTCCCACGATAGCCAAAAACATTCAGTACTTC. Its translation is CASSPTIAKNIQYF.

This clonotype was observed many times. V usage is TRBV4-1 and J usage is TRBJ2-4; 12 nucleotides align to TRBD2. The germline V gene encodes CDR1 MGHRA and CDR2 YSYEKL. This CDR3 spans 18 amino acids. J lost 0 bases, V lost 3 bases, and 6 bases had no gene match. Here the CDR3 reads CASSQGLAGVIAKNIQYF. CDR3 DNA: TGCGCCAGCAGCCAGGGACTAGCGGGCGTGATAGCCAAAAACATTCAGTACTTC.

This clonotype was seen ten or more times. This chain connects TRBV20-1 to TRBJ2-7; 11 nucleotides align to TRBD2. Germline CDR1 DFQATT, CDR2 SNEGSKA (reference sequence). The junction had 1 base not matched to a gene; V was cut back by 1 base and J by 2 bases. CDR3 length: 14 residues. The CDR3 reads CSARAGLAAYEQYF. The CDR3 bases are TGCAGTGCTAGAGCGGGACTAGCGGCCTACGAGCAGTACTTC.

The table lists this clonotype with many counts. This chain joins TRBV6-1 and TRBJ2-5; TRBD2 might be the D (5 bases). V lost 5 bases to trimming and J lost 3 bases, with 10 bases between them. Germline V gives CDR1 MNHNS, CDR2 SASEGT. This CDR3 comprises 13 residues. Written as DNA, the CDR3 is TGTGCCAGCAGTCCTGGACTGAAAGAGACCCAGTACTTC. It specifies CASSPGLKETQYF.

To note about this clonotype: A much larger clone sits a single nucleotide away, making a read error possible. The V gene is TRBV7-2, the J gene TRBJ2-3; D gene uncertain. This CDR3 has 13 amino acids. Germline values: CDR1 SGHTA, CDR2 FQGNSA. This CDR3 is CASSLTRPDTKYF. The CDR3 nucleotides read TGTGCCAGCAGCTTAACACGGCCAGATACGAAGTATTTT.

This clonotype was observed at least ten times. The V gene is TRBV7-3, the J gene TRBJ2-3; 8 bases fit TRBD1. This CDR3 has 15 residues. In germline, CDR1 is SGHTA, CDR2 FQGTGA. With V trimmed by 5 bases and J by 6 bases, 10 bases remained unmatched. Written as DNA, the CDR3 is TGTGCCAGCAGCCCCGGGACAGGCCGTCCTGATACGCAGTATTTT. This translates into CASSPGTGRPDTQYF.

On this clonotype: A junction end diverges from the germline sequence, so it may reflect a read error. This rearrangement joins TRBV2 to TRBJ2-1; D ambiguous. Looked up from germline, CDR1 is SNHLY and CDR2 is FYNNEI. The CDR3 is 14 amino acids. The CDR3 reads CAGSTPGPDNEQFF. CDR3 bases: TGTGCCGGCAGTACCCCTGGACCGGACAATGAGCAGTTCTTC.

To note about this clonotype: At one end, the junction sequence differs from germline, possibly due to a read error. The chain recombines TRBV28 with TRBJ2-3; 8 bases agree with TRBD2. Germline V lookup: CDR1 MDHEN, CDR2 SYDVKM. The CDR3 consists of 17 residues. CDR3 amino acids: CASSPHKGAGGTDTHCF. The CDR3, as DNA: TGTGCCAGCAGTCCCCACAAGGGCGCGGGGGGCACAGATACGCATTGTTTT.